These T cell receptor beta chains were read from a single sample in a study of T cell responses to AZD1222 COVID-19 vaccine. Assay: immunoSEQ multiplex PCR; the TCRdb copy retains only in-frame clones and omits some. The sample contains 140,000 to 150,000 clones, 92% of which appear only once. Source: peripheral blood, taken 28 days after the second AZD1222 dose. The source of these receptors is an adult who received the AZD1222 COVID-19 vaccine. The CDR3 runs from the conserved cysteine through the conserved F or W. The D gene is left open where the match is weak. Only some rows state a clone size, as once, few, many or a class for expanded clones.

>TRBV18|-|-|TRBJ2-1
CASRVGSSGHNEQFF
TGTGCCAGCCGCGTGGGGAGTAGCGGACACAATGAGCAGTTCTTC
>TRBV5-1|-|-|TRBJ1-4
CASSSAGVANEKLFF
TGCGCCAGCAGCTCCGCTGGGGTTGCTAATGAAAAACTGTTTTTT
>TRBV5-1|-|TRBD1|TRBJ1-4
CASSRRDRVNEKLFF
TGCGCCAGCAGCAGAAGGGACAGGGTTAATGAAAAACTGTTTTTT
>TRBV27|-|TRBD1|TRBJ1-5
CATRGTDYSNQPQHF
TGTGCCACACGAGGGACAGACTATAGCAATCAGCCCCAGCATTTT
>TRBV6-1|-|TRBD1|TRBJ1-4
CASSVSSGSGTGTKKLFF
TGTGCCAGCAGTGTCTCGTCGGGCTCCGGGACAGGGACAAAAAAACTGTTTTTT
>TRBV6-5|-|TRBD1|TRBJ1-3
CASSSQQGQGNTIYF
TGTGCCAGCAGTTCGCAACAGGGACAGGGAAACACCATATATTTT
>TRBV5-1|-|TRBD1|TRBJ1-2
CASRATGGHGYTF
TGCGCCAGCAGAGCGACAGGGGGACATGGCTACACCTTC
>TRBV11-3|-|TRBD2|TRBJ2-1
CASSSGTSGKGGEQFF
TGTGCCAGCAGCTCCGGGACTAGCGGTAAGGGCGGTGAGCAGTTCTTC
>TRBV28|-|TRBD2|TRBJ2-7
CASSSAGTTNEQYF
TGTGCCAGCAGTTCTGCCGGGACTACCAACGAGCAGTACTTC
>TRBV7-8|-|TRBD2|TRBJ2-7
CASSLSGGSSLYEQYF
TGTGCCAGCAGCTTATCCGGCGGGAGTTCCCTCTACGAGCAGTACTTC
>TRBV7-9|-|-|TRBJ1-3
CASSLAGGSGNTIYF
TGTGCCAGCAGCTTAGCTGGGGGCTCTGGAAACACCATATATTTT
>TRBV30|once|TRBD1|TRBJ1-2
CAWSTGGSDGYTF
TGTGCCTGGAGCACAGGGGGCTCAGATGGCTACACCTTC
>TRBV29-1|-|-|TRBJ1-4
CSVGGRTNEKLFF
TGCAGCGTCGGGGGGCGTACTAATGAAAAACTGTTTTTT
>TRBV7-2|-|TRBD1|TRBJ2-5
CASSLSPGQGRETQYF
TGTGCCAGCAGCTTATCACCGGGACAGGGGCGCGAGACCCAGTACTTC
>TRBV27|-|TRBD1|TRBJ2-4
CASSTQGQGLAKNIQYF
TGTGCCAGCAGTACCCAAGGACAGGGTCTAGCCAAAAACATTCAGTACTTC
>TRBV6-2/TRBV6-3|-|-|TRBJ2-6
CASSKDRANVLTF
TGTGCCAGCAGCAAAGACCGGGCCAACGTCCTGACTTTC